The 2 T cell receptor beta chains given below trace back to one sample, sequenced in a study of OX40 agonist ivuxolimab in advanced cancers. Sequencing was performed with immunoSEQ multiplex PCR; in TCRdb, only in-frame clones are kept and a portion is missing. The sample records some 16,000 clones, roughly three quarters being singletons. This specimen consisted of CD4+ or CD8+ T cells sorted from blood, obtained in a trial of the OX40 agonist ivuxolimab. These receptor sequences come from an adult with an advanced solid tumor such as melanoma, head and neck, liver or kidney cancer.

CDR3: CASSDSQSTSTDTQYF. As DNA, the CDR3 is TGTGCCAGCAGTGACTCTCAAAGTACTAGCACAGATACGCAGTATTTT. This sequence joins TRBV6-4 and TRBJ2-3; no clear D. The CDR3 contains 16 residues. Germline V gives CDR1 MRHNA, CDR2 SNTAGT. Trimming cost V 0 bases and J 0 bases, with 10 bases left between them.

The chain recombines TRBV6-5 with TRBJ2-7; 11 bases are a match to TRBD2. Germline V gives CDR1 MNHEY, CDR2 SVGAGI. The CDR3 spans 15 residues. V dropped 6 bases and J dropped 0; count of bases not matched to a gene: 4. The DNA of the CDR3 is TGTGCCAGCAGCAACCTAGCGGGGGGCTCCTACGAGCAGTACTTC. This sequence encodes CASSNLAGGSYEQYF.